This entry is about one T cell receptor beta chain. This clonotype showed up just a few times. Its specific antigen is unknown. One base away there is no much larger clone; base qualities are not given. For sequencing, an Illumina HiSeq 1500 was employed. In-frame beta chains were kept once TCRdb had trimmed the public reads at Q25 with fastp and called clones with MiXCR. Every entry covers one CDR3 protein and lists the most common genes and DNA from its rows. The sample records about 490,000 distinct CDR3 sequences, approximately 16% of which are singletons. About 24% of the sample lies in the top ten. CDR1 and CDR2, looked up from the germline V gene (reference sequence), are WNHNN and SYGVQD. V lost 2 bases and J lost 5 bases; the stretch between them is 18 bases long. The CDR3 spans 16 residues, from the cysteine through the phenylalanine. Only the CDR3 DNA is retained, 48 bases long and in frame from the first base.

The sample originates from a study of T cell repertoires in cytomegalovirus infection (dated by TCRdb to the late 2010s). Regarding the research as a whole: Donor HLA type was relevant to the analysis, because carriage of CMV infection together with the matching HLA type was indicated by public TCR beta signatures.

General findings and caveats noted by the study authors: The ex vivo response was dominated by HLA-C-restricted CMV-specific TCR beta clonotypes, which also provided the single most frequent clonotype in two of eight donors. In both this cohort and an independent cohort of 350 or so donors, the cumulative frequency of public TCR beta family members distinguished carriers of CMV infection plus the relevant HLA type.

The clonotype originates from a human donor in good health (CMV status not recorded). Some clones in this sample may be carry-over from other donors' samples. The sample comprised CD8+ T cells from PBMCs. The chain joins TRBV10-1 to TRBJ2-5, with TRBD1 as a weak D call on 5 bases. The CDR3 protein: CASSEGMAGIMETQYF. The DNA sequence is given as TGCGCCAGCAGTGAGGGTATGGCAGGGATTATGGAGACCCAGTACTTC.